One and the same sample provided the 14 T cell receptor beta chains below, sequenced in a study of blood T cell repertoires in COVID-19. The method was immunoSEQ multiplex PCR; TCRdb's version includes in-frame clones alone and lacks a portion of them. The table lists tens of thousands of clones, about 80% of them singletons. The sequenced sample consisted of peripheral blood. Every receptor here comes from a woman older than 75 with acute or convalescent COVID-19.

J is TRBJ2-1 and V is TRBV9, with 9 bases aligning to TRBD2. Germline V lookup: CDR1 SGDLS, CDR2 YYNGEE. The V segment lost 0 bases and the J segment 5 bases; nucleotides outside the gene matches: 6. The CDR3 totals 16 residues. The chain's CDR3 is CASSVGSASGDNEQFF. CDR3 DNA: TGTGCCAGCAGCGTAGGTTCAGCTAGCGGGGACAATGAGCAGTTCTTC.

The CDR3 here is CASSYFRNYGYTF. The CDR3, as DNA: TGTGCCAGCAGTTACTTTAGAAACTATGGCTACACCTTC. The chain couples TRBV6-5 to TRBJ1-2; D not certain. Germline CDR1 reads MNHEY; CDR2 reads SVGAGI. The CDR3 runs to 13 residues. The germline V and J ends were trimmed by 1 base and 2 bases, with 5 bases remaining between them.

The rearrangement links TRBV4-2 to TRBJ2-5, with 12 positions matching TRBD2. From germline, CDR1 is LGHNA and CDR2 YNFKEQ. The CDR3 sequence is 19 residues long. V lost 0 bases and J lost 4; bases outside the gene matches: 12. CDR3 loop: CASSQDTSTSGRGGETQYF. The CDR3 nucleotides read TGTGCCAGCAGCCAAGACACATCGACTAGCGGGAGAGGGGGAGAGACCCAGTACTTC.

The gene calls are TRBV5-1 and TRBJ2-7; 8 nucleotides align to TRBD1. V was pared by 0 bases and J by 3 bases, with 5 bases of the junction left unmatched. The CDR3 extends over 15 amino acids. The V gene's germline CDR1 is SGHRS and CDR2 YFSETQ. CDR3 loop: CASSLVDRGRYEQYF. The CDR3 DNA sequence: TGCGCCAGCAGCTTGGTAGACAGGGGCCGCTACGAGCAGTACTTC.

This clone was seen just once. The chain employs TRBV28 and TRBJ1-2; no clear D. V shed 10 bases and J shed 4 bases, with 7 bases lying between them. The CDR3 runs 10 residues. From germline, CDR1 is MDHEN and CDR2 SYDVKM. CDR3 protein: CATRGYGYTF. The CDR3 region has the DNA TGTGCCACCCGGGGCTATGGCTACACCTTC.

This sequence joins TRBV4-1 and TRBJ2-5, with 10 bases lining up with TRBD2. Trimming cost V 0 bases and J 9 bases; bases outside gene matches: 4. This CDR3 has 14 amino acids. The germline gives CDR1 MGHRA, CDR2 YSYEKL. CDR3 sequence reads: CASSQELAGVSQYF. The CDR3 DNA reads TGCGCCAGCAGCCAAGAGCTAGCGGGAGTTTCCCAGTACTTC.

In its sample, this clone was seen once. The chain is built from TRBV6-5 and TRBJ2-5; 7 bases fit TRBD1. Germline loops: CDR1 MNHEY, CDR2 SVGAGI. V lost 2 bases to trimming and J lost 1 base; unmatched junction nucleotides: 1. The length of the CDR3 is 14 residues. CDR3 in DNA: TGTGCCAGCAGTTACGGGGACAGCCAAGAGACCCAGTACTTC. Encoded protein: CASSYGDSQETQYF.

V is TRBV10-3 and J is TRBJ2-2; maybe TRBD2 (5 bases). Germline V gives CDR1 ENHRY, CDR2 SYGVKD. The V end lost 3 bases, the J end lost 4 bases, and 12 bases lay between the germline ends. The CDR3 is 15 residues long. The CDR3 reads CAISEGLAVTGELFF. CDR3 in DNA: TGTGCCATCAGTGAAGGGCTAGCTGTCACCGGGGAGCTGTTTTTT.

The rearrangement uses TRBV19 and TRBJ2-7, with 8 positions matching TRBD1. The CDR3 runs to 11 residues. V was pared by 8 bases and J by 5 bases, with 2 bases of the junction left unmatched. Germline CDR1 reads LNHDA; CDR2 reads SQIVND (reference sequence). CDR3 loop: CASGQGHEQYF. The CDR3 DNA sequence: TGTGCCAGTGGACAGGGCCACGAGCAGTACTTC.

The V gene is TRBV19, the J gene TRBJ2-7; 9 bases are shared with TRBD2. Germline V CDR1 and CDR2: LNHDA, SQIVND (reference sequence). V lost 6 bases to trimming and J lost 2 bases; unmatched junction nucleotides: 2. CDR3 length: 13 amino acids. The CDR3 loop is CASSLAGTYEQYF. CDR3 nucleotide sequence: TGTGCCAGTAGCCTAGCGGGGACCTACGAGCAGTACTTC.

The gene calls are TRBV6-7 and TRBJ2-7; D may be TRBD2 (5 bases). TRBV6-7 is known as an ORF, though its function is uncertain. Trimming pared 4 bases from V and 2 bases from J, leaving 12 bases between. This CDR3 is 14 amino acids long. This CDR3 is CASSLPREPYEQYF. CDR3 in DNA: TGTGCCAGCAGTTTACCCCGGGAACCCTACGAGCAGTACTTC.

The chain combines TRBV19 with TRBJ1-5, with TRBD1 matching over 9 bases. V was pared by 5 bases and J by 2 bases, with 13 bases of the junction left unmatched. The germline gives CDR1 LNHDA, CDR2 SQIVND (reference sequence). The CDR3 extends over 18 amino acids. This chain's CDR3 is CASSLPGQGSAGNQPQHF. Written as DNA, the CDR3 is TGTGCCAGTAGTTTACCGGGACAGGGTTCAGCGGGCAATCAGCCCCAGCATTTT.

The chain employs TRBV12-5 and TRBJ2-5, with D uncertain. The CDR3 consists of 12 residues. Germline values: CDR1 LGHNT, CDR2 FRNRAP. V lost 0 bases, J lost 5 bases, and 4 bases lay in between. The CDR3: CASGLVQETQYF. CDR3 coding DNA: TGTGCTAGTGGTTTGGTACAGGAGACCCAGTACTTC.

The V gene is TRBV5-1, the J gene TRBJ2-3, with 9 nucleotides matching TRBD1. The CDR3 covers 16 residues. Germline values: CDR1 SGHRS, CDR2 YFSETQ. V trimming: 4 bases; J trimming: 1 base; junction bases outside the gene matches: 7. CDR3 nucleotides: TGCGCCAGCAGCACTGAGGGACAGGGAGGCACAGATACGCAGTATTTT. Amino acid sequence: CASSTEGQGGTDTQYF.